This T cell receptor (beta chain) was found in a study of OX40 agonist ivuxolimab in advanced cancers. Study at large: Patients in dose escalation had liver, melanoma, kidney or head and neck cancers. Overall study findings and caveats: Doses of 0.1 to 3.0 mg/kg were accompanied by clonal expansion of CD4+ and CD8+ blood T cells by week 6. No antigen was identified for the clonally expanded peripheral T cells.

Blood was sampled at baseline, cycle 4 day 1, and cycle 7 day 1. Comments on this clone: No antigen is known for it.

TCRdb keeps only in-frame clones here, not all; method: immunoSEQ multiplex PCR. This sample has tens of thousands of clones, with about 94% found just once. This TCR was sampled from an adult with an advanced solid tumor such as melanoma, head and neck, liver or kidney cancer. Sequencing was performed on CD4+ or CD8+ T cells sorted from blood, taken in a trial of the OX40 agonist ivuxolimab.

CDR3 coding DNA: TGTGCCAGCAGCCAGGGAGTCGGCGAGCAGTTCTTC. The encoded protein is CASSQGVGEQFF. This chain links TRBV7-9 with TRBJ2-1, with D perhaps being TRBD1 or TRBD2 (5 bases each). Germline V gene lookup returns CDR1 SEHNR and CDR2 FQNEAQ (reference sequence). The germline V and J ends were trimmed by 5 bases and 10 bases, with 12 bases remaining between them. The length of the CDR3 is 12 residues.